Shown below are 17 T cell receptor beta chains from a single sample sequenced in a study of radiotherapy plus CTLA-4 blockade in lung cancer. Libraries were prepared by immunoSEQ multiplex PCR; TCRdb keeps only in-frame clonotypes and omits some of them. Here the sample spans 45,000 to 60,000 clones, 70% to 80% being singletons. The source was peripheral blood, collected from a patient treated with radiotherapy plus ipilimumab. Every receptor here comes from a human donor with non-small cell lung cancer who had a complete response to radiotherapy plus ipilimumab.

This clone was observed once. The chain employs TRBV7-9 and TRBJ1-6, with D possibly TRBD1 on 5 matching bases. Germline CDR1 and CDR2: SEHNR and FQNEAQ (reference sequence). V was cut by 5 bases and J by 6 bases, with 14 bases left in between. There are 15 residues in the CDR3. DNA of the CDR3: TGTGCCAGCAGCCCTCGGGGGATCATTAATTCACCCCTCCACTTT. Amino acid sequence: CASSPRGIINSPLHF.

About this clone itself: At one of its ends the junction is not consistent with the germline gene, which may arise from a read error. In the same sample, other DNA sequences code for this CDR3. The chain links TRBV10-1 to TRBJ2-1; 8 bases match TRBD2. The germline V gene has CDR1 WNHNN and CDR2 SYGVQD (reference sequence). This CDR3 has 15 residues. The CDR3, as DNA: TGCGCCAGCAGCGAGTTACCGGGAGGGGACAATGAGCAGTTCTTC. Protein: CASSELPGGDNEQFF.

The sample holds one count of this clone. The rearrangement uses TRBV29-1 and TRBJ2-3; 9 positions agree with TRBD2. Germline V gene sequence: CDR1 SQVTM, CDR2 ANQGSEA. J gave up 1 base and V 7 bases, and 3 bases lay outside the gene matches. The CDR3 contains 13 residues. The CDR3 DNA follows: TGCAGCGATCGGACTAGCGGCACAGATACGCAGTATTTT. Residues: CSDRTSGTDTQYF.

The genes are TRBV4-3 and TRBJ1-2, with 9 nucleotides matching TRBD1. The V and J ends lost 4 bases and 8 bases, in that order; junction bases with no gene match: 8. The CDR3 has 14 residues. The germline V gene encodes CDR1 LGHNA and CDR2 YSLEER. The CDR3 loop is CASSPGQGLQGYTF. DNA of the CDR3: TGCGCCAGCAGCCCGGGACAGGGACTACAAGGCTACACCTTC.

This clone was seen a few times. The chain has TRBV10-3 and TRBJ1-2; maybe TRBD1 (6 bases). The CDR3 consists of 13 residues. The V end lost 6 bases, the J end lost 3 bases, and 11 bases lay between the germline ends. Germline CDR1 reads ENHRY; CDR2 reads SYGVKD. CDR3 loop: CAISGQIHYGYTF. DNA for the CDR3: TGTGCCATCAGCGGACAGATCCACTATGGCTACACCTTC.

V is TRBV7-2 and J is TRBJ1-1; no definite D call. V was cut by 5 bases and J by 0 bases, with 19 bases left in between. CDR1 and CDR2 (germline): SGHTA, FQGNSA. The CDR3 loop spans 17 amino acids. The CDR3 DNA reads TGTGCCAGCAGCCCTAGCCAGTTCGGGTCACTGAACACTGAAGCTTTCTTT. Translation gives CASSPSQFGSLNTEAFF.

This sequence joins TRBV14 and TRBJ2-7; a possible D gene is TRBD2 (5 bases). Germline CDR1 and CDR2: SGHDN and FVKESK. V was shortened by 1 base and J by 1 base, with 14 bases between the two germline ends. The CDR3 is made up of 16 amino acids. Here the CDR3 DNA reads TGTGCCAGCAGCCAAGGAGGGAATCCCCTTTCCTACGAGCAGTACTTC. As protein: CASSQGGNPLSYEQYF.

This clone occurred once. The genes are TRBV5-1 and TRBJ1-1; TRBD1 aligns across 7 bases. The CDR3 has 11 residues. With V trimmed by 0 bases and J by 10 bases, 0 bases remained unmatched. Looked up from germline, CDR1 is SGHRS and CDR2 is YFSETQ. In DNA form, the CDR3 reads TGCGCCAGCAGCTTGGAGGGGGCAGCTTTCTTT. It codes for CASSLEGAAFF.

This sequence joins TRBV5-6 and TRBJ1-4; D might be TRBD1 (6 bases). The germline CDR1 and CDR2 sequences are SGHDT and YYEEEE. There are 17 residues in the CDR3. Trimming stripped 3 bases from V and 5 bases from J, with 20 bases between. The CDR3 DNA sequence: TGTGCCAGCAGCTCACCACAGGGTTTGGGAGCGAATGAAAAACTGTTTTTT. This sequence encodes CASSSPQGLGANEKLFF.

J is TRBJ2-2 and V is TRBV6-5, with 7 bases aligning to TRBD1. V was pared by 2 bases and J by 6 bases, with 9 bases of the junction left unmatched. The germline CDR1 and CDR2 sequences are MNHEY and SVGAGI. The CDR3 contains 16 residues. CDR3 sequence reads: CASSYTKTGRAGELFF. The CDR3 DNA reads TGTGCCAGCAGTTACACCAAGACAGGGAGAGCCGGGGAGCTGTTTTTT.

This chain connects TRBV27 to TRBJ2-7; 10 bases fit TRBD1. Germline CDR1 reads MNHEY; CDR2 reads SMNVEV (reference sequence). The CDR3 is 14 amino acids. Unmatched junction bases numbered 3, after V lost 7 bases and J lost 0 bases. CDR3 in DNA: TGTGCCAGCAAAGACAGGGGGCCCTCCTACGAGCAGTACGTC. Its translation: CASKDRGPSYEQYV.

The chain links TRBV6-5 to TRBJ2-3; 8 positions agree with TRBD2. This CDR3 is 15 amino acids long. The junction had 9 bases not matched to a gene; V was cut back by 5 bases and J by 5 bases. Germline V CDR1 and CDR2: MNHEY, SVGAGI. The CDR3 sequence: CASSRRAGVGDTQYF. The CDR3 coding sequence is TGTGCCAGCAGTCGCAGAGCGGGAGTTGGAGATACGCAGTATTTT.

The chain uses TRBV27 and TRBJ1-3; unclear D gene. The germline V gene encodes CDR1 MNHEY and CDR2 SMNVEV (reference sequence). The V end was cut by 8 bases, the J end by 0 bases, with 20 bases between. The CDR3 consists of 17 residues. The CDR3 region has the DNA TGTGCCAGCCCAGCGAACCTGTTATGGATCTCTGGAAACACCATATATTTT. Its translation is CASPANLLWISGNTIYF.

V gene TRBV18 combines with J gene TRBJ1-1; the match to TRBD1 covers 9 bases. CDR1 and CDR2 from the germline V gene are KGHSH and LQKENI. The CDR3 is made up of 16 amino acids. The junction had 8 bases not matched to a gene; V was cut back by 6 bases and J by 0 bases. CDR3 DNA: TGTGCCAGCTCCCTCGGACAGGGGACTATGAACACTGAAGCTTTCTTT. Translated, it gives CASSLGQGTMNTEAFF.

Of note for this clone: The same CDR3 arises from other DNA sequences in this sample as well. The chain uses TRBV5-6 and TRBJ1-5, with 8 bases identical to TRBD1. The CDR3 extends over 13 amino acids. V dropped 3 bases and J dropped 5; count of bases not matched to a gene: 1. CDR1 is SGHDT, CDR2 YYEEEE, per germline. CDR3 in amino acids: CASSYRGYQPQHF. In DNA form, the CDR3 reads TGTGCCAGCAGCTACAGGGGGTATCAGCCCCAGCATTTT. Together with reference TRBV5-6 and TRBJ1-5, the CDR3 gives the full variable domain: DAGVTQSPTHLIKTRGQQVTLRCSPKSGHDTVSWYQQALGQGPQFIFQYYEEEERQRGNFPDRFSGHQFPNYSSELNVNALLLGDSALYLCASSYRGYQPQHFGDGTRLSIL.

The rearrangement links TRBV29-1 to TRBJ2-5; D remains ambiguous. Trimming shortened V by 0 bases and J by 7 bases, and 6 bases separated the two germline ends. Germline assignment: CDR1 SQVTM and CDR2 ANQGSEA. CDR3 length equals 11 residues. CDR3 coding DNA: TGCAGCGTTGAAGATTCGGGGACCCAGTACTTC. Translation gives CSVEDSGTQYF. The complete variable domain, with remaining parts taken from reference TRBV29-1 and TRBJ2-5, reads SAVISQKPSRDICQRGTSLTIQCQVDSQVTMMFWYRQQPGQSLTLIATANQGSEATYESGFVIDKFPISRPNLTFSTLTVSNMSPEDSSIYLCSVEDSGTQYFGPGTRLLVL.

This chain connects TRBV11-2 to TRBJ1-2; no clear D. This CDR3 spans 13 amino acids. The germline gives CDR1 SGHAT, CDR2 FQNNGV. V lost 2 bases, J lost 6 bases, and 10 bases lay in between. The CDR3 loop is CASSLRVADGYTF. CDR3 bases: TGTGCCAGCAGCTTACGTGTAGCGGATGGCTACACCTTC.